The source of this T cell receptor (beta chain) is a study of blood T cell repertoires in COVID-19. Data came from immunoSEQ multiplex PCR; TCRdb stores just in-frame clones and leaves some out. The sample yields around 300,000 clones, 90% seen once. Concerning this clone itself: This same CDR3 is encoded by further DNA sequences in the sample.

The source of this sequence is a woman between 40 and 50 years old with COVID-19, enrolled during active disease. Sequencing input: peripheral blood.

Here the CDR3 DNA reads TGCGCCAGCAGCCAAGACTTAAATTCACCCCTCCACTTT. It yields the protein CASSQDLNSPLHF. The rearrangement joins TRBV4-3 to TRBJ1-6; D is uncertain. This CDR3 spans 13 amino acids. Trimming removed 0 bases at V and 7 bases at J, with 4 bases between. Per germline, CDR1 LGHNA and CDR2 YSLEER.